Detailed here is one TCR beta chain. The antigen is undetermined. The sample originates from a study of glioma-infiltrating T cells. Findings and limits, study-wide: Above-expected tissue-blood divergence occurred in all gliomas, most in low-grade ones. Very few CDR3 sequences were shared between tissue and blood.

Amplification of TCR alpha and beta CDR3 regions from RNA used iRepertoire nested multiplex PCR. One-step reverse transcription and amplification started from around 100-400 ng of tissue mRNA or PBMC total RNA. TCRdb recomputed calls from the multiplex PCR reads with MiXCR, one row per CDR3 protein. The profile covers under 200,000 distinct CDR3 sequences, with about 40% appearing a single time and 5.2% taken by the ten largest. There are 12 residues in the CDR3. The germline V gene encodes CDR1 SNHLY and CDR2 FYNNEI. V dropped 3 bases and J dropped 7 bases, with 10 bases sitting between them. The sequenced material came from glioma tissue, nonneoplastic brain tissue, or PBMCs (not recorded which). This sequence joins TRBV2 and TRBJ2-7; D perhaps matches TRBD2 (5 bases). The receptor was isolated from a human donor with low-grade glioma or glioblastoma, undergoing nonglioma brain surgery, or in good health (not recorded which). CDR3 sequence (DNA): TGTGCCAGCAGTGATTCGGGGAAGGAGCAGTACTTC. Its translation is CASSDSGKEQYF.